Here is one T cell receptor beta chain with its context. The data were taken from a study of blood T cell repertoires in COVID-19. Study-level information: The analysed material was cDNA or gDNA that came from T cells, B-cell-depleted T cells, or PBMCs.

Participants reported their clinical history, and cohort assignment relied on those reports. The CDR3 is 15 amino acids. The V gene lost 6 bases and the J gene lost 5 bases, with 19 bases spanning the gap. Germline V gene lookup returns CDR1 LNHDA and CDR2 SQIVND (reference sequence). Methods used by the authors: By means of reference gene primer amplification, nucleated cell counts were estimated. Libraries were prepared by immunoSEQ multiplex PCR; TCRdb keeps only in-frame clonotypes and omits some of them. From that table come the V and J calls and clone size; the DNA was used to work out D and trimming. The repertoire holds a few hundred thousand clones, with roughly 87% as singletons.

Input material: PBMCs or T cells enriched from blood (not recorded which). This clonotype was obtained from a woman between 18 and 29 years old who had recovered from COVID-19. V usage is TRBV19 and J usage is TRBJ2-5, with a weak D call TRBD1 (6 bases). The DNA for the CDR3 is TGTGCCAGTAGGGACAGCGTGAGGGTTGGGGAGACCCAGTACTTC. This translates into CASRDSVRVGETQYF.